What follows are 23 T cell receptor beta chains derived from one specimen sequenced in a study of technical replicates of blood from several donors (dated by TCRdb to 2017 to 2019). Receptor amplification or capture employed the immunoSEQ multiplex PCR assay. This is the immuneACCESS table as TCRdb keeps it, with only in-frame sequences that have V and J called. A part of the clones is gone; compared with another copy, unresolved V genes explain less than half, and the rest is unexplained. The sample table holds about 83,000 clones, of which roughly 96% were seen once. In total, the top ten clones hold around 0.31% of the sample. What was sequenced was T cells isolated from PBMCs. The source is a human donor in good health.

The chain links TRBV7-9 to TRBJ1-1; TRBD1 agrees at 8 bases. Germline V gives CDR1 SEHNR, CDR2 FQNEAQ (reference sequence). With V trimmed by 5 bases and J by 3 bases, 8 bases remained unmatched. The CDR3 is 15 amino acids. CDR3 sequence reads: CASSQTQTGDTEAFF. In nucleotides, the CDR3 is TGTGCCAGCAGCCAAACCCAGACAGGGGACACTGAAGCTTTCTTT.

This clone was seen just once. This chain joins TRBV7-6 and TRBJ1-5; the match to TRBD1 covers 9 bases. Unmatched junction bases numbered 18, after V lost 5 bases and J lost 7 bases. This CDR3 has 18 amino acids. The germline V gene has CDR1 SGHVS and CDR2 FNYEAQ. For the CDR3, the DNA is TGTGCCAGCAGCCCTCACAACTCCGGGACAGGGAGCGGACAGCCCCAGCATTTT. Encoded protein: CASSPHNSGTGSGQPQHF.

The V and J genes are TRBV7-2 and TRBJ2-3; tentative D call: TRBD1 (6 bases). The germline V gene encodes CDR1 SGHTA and CDR2 FQGNSA. Trimming took off 4 bases at V and 3 bases at J, with 11 bases between the two ends. CDR3 length equals 14 residues. CDR3: CASSWIGGTDTQYF. The CDR3 DNA reads TGTGCCAGCAGCTGGATAGGGGGAACAGATACGCAGTATTTT.

J is TRBJ2-1 and V is TRBV4-1; D may be TRBD2 (5 bases). The ends were cut back, 2 bases at V and 8 bases at J, with 19 bases in the middle. The CDR3 extends over 16 amino acids. CDR1 MGHRA and CDR2 YSYEKL come from the germline V gene. The DNA for the CDR3 is TGCGCCAGCAGCCAAATACGGGAAGACCAGAAGGATGAGCAGTTCTTC. It codes for CASSQIREDQKDEQFF.

The V call is TRBV27, the J call TRBJ2-7; 9 bases align to TRBD2. The CDR3 is 15 residues long. V shed 6 bases, J shed 2 bases, and the junction held 8 bases outside the gene matches. CDR1 and CDR2 (germline): MNHEY, SMNVEV (reference sequence). DNA for the CDR3: TGTGCCAGCAGCCATAGAGCGGGAGGCACCTACGAGCAGTACTTC. The encoded protein is CASSHRAGGTYEQYF.

The V gene is TRBV5-1, the J gene TRBJ2-1, with a tentative D call TRBD1 (7 bases). The CDR3 runs to 14 residues. V was pared by 1 base and J by 6 bases, with 11 bases between. CDR1 is SGHRS and CDR2 is YFSETQ in the germline V gene. The CDR3 DNA reads as TGCGCCAGCAGCTTGCCAGGGGGAGGCAATGAGCAGTTCTTC. Translation: CASSLPGGGNEQFF.

Turning to this clone: The sample carries other DNA sequences with the same CDR3. The V call is TRBV2, the J call TRBJ2-5; D ambiguous. The V gene's germline CDR1 is SNHLY and CDR2 FYNNEI. The CDR3 covers 12 residues. Trimming took 1 base from V and 4 from J, leaving 4 bases between them. The CDR3 region is CASSEVRETQYF. The CDR3 DNA follows: TGTGCCAGCAGTGAAGTTCGAGAGACCCAGTACTTC.

This rearrangement joins TRBV5-5 to TRBJ2-1, with TRBD2 as a possible D gene (6 bases). Germline V gives CDR1 SGHKS, CDR2 YYEKEE (reference sequence). Trimming took off 7 bases at V and 9 bases at J, with 11 bases between the two ends. The CDR3 consists of 11 residues. The CDR3 coding sequence is TGTGCCAGCGGGCCGGGGGTTGAGCAGTTCTTC. Amino acids: CASGPGVEQFF.

The DNA of the CDR3 is TGTGCCAGCAGCGCCAGTACAGGGGGCAGGGGAAATCAGCCCCAGCATTTT. Protein product: CASSASTGGRGNQPQHF. The chain uses TRBV7-2 and TRBJ1-5, with 9 positions matching TRBD1. Trimming removed 5 bases from V and 4 bases from J; junction bases left unmatched: 12. The CDR3 covers 17 residues. Germline CDR1 is SGHTA and CDR2 is FQGNSA.

The genes are TRBV6-5 and TRBJ2-1; 12 bases fit TRBD2. V lost 10 bases, J lost 10 bases, and 5 bases stayed unmatched. The CDR3 has 12 residues. The germline V gene encodes CDR1 MNHEY and CDR2 SVGAGI. CDR3 coding DNA: TGTGCCACAAGGACTAGCGGGACCGAGCAGTTCTTC. It codes for CATRTSGTEQFF.

V gene TRBV5-1 combines with J gene TRBJ2-4, with D possibly matching TRBD1 (6 bases). CDR3 length equals 16 residues. Looked up from germline, CDR1 is SGHRS and CDR2 is YFSETQ. Trimming shortened V by 4 bases and J by 7 bases, and 21 bases separated the two germline ends. CDR3 DNA sequence: TGCGCCAGCAGCCTGGGGACGGGACATTCTTCGAACATTCAGTACTTC. This gives the protein CASSLGTGHSSNIQYF.

This clone appeared once. The chain has TRBV5-8 and TRBJ1-1; the match to TRBD1 covers 8 bases. The CDR3 is 14 amino acids. Germline CDR1 and CDR2: SGHTS and YDEGEE. J gave up 5 bases and V 2 bases, and 5 bases lay outside the gene matches. This chain's CDR3 is CASSLQQGETEAFF. The CDR3 nucleotides read TGTGCCAGCAGCTTACAACAGGGGGAAACTGAAGCTTTCTTT.

The CDR3 bases are TGTGCCAGCAGCCCTTCGGAGTACGTGACCCAGTACTTC. This codes for CASSPSEYVTQYF. This chain links TRBV7-9 with TRBJ2-5; D call uncertain. Between the trimmed V and J ends, which lost 5 bases and 7 bases, there was a span of 14 bases. This CDR3 is built from 13 residues. Germline V gene data show CDR1 as SEHNR and CDR2 as FQNEAQ (reference sequence).

The gene calls are TRBV6-1 and TRBJ1-1; 8 bases are shared with TRBD1. J gave up 11 bases and V 1 base, and 6 bases lay outside the gene matches. The CDR3 contains 13 residues. The germline V gene encodes CDR1 MNHNS and CDR2 SASEGT. The CDR3 DNA is TGTGCCAGCAGTGAAGTAAGGACAGGGAGGGCTTTCTTT. This gives the protein CASSEVRTGRAFF.

V and J are TRBV6-1 and TRBJ2-1; D perhaps matches TRBD2 (6 bases). CDR1 MNHNS and CDR2 SASEGT come from the germline V gene. Trimming left V 6 bases short and J 4 bases short, with 16 bases between. CDR3 size: 15 residues. CDR3 bases: TGTGCCAGCAGCCCCCTTGGGGCGGGATACAATGAGCAGTTCTTC. It translates to CASSPLGAGYNEQFF.

This clone has only one observation. The V gene is TRBV29-1, the J gene TRBJ2-5, with TRBD1 identical over 8 bases. V lost 4 bases to trimming and J lost 3 bases; unmatched junction nucleotides: 4. The CDR3 totals 13 residues. CDR1 is SQVTM, CDR2 ANQGSEA, per germline. The DNA for the CDR3 is TGCAGCGTTGGGACAGGGTTTAAAGAGACCCAGTACTTC. It yields the protein CSVGTGFKETQYF.

The rearrangement uses TRBV5-1 and TRBJ2-7, with 8 bases fitting TRBD1. The CDR3 covers 16 residues. In germline, CDR1 is SGHRS, CDR2 YFSETQ. Germline trimming cut 2 bases from V and 6 bases from J; bases unmatched to any gene: 13. In DNA form, the CDR3 reads TGCGCCAGCAGCTTAGACTCCGGGACAGGCAACGCCGAGCAGTACTTC. It translates to CASSLDSGTGNAEQYF.

The genes are TRBV12-1 and TRBJ2-7; TRBD2, as called in the table, went unchecked against the DNA. TRBV12-1 is marked as a pseudogene. The CDR3 is 15 residues long. CDR3 loop: CASSPSGGRSYEQYF. CDR3 nucleotide sequence: TGTGCCAGCAGCCCTTCGGGCGGGAGGTCCTACGAGCAGTACTTC.

The gene calls are TRBV11-3 and TRBJ2-1; TRBD2 aligns across 7 bases. The CDR3 is made up of 16 amino acids. The germline V gene encodes CDR1 SGHNT and CDR2 YENEEA. V dropped 6 bases and J dropped 0; count of bases not matched to a gene: 8. For the CDR3, the DNA is TGTGCCAGCAGTACAAGCGGGACGAGCTCCTACAATGAGCAGTTCTTC. Its protein product is CASSTSGTSSYNEQFF.

The J gene is TRBJ1-4, the V gene TRBV2; no reliable D call. Trimming removed 7 bases at V and 0 bases at J, with 6 bases between. Germline-derived CDR1 and CDR2 are SNHLY and FYNNEI. CDR3 length: 13 amino acids. CDR3 in DNA: TGTGCCAGCACCGGGGCAACTAATGAAAAACTGTTTTTT. Protein sequence: CASTGATNEKLFF.

V and J are TRBV5-4 and TRBJ2-2, with 12 bases aligning to TRBD2. Germline V gene lookup returns CDR1 SGHNT and CDR2 YYREEE (reference sequence). V was clipped by 4 bases and J by 4 bases; unmatched bases: 5. The length of the CDR3 is 16 residues. The CDR3 sequence is CASSQGLAGITGELFF. DNA of the CDR3: TGTGCCAGCAGCCAAGGACTAGCGGGAATCACCGGGGAGCTGTTTTTT.

The V call is TRBV19, the J call TRBJ1-3, with 7 bases identical to TRBD1. Germline lookup yields CDR1 LNHDA and CDR2 SQIVND (reference sequence). The CDR3 has 15 residues. With 8 bases clipped from V and 4 bases from J, the junction kept 11 bases outside the gene matches. Here the CDR3 reads CASRPPDRNGNTIYF. In DNA form, the CDR3 reads TGTGCCAGTCGACCGCCGGACAGGAACGGAAACACCATATATTTT.

J is TRBJ2-1 and V is TRBV7-9; 8 nucleotides match TRBD2. The CDR3 is made up of 16 amino acids. The V and J ends lost 4 bases and 2 bases, in that order; junction bases with no gene match: 7. Germline V CDR1 and CDR2: SEHNR, FQNEAQ (reference sequence). Here the CDR3 reads CASSSSGRSPYNEQFF. The CDR3, as DNA: TGTGCCAGCAGCTCGAGCGGGAGAAGCCCCTACAATGAGCAGTTCTTC.